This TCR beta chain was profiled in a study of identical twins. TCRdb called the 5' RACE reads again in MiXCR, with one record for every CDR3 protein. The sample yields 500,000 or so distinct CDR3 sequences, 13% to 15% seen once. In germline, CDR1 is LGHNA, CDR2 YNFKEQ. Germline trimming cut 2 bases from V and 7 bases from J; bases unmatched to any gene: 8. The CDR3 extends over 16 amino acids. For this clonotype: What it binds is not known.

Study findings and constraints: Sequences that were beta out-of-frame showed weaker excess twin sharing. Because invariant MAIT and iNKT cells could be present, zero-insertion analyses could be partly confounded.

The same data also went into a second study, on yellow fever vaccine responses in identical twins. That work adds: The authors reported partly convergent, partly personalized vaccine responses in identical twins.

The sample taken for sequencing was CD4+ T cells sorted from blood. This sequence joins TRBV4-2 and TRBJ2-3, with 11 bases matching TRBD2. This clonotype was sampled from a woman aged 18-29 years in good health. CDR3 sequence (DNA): TGTGCCAGCAGCCAACTACTAGCGGGGGAGGCAAATACGCAGTATTTT. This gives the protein CASSQLLAGEANTQYF.